This entry lists 10 T cell receptor beta chains sequenced from one sample in a study of early T cells in non-severe SARS-CoV-2 infection. TCRdb passed the 5' RACE reads through MiXCR, listing each CDR3 protein once. The table lists roughly 70,000 distinct CDR3 sequences, roughly an eighth of them singletons, with 5.2% in the top ten. Specimen: whole blood. These receptors all come from an adult who was a healthcare worker with PCR-confirmed SARS-CoV-2 infection or an uninfected control (not recorded which).

Ten or more counts support this clonotype. At one boundary the junction diverges from the germline segment, which might be a read error. Written as DNA, the CDR3 is TGTGCCAGCAGCCAAGATTCTTTAGGGGGTATGACGCTCTTC. Its translation: CASSQDSLGGMTLF. The rearrangement links TRBV14 to TRBJ2-1; maybe TRBD1 (6 bases). CDR3 length: 14 amino acids. Germline values: CDR1 SGHDN, CDR2 FVKESK.

The table lists this clonotype with many counts. This chain joins TRBV10-3 and TRBJ1-1; D gene ambiguous. The CDR3 runs to 17 residues. V was clipped by 6 bases and J by 0 bases, with 20 bases between them. Germline CDR1 and CDR2: ENHRY and SYGVKD. The CDR3 sequence is CAIRSQSRPNMNTEAFF. CDR3 bases: TGTGCCATCAGGAGCCAGTCGAGACCAAACATGAACACTGAAGCTTTCTTT.

The chain has TRBV6-2 or TRBV6-3 and TRBJ1-1; D is uncertain. The CDR3 covers 13 residues. Trimming left V 6 bases short and J 5 bases short, with 13 bases between. Germline V gives CDR1 MNHEY, CDR2 SVGEGT. The CDR3 DNA sequence: TGTGCCAGCAGCGTTCTGGGAAGGACTGAAGCTTTCTTT. Amino acids: CASSVLGRTEAFF.

Note on this clonotype: A read error may be the cause here, since a much bigger clone is one base away. The rearrangement links TRBV30 to TRBJ1-4, with D unclear. The CDR3 is made up of 14 amino acids. Germline loops: CDR1 GTSNPN, CDR2 SVGIG (reference sequence). The CDR3 bases are TGTGCCTGGGGTGTTAGAACAACTAATGAAAAACTGTTTTTT. It specifies CAWGVRTTNEKLFF.

This clonotype has a count of ten or more. This chain joins TRBV5-1 and TRBJ2-3, with 10 bases fitting TRBD2. The V gene's germline CDR1 is SGHRS and CDR2 YFSETQ. With V trimmed by 5 bases and J by 2 bases, 8 bases remained unmatched. There are 16 residues in the CDR3. In DNA form, the CDR3 reads TGCGCCAGCAGTGTAAGGACTAGCGGCGACACAGATACGCAGTATTTT. Its translation: CASSVRTSGDTDTQYF.

This clonotype showed up many times. The chain uses TRBV7-9 and TRBJ1-2; tentative D call: TRBD1 (5 bases). The CDR3 contains 16 residues. Trimming cost V 1 base and J 8 bases, with 20 bases left between them. The germline CDR1 and CDR2 sequences are SEHNR and FQNEAQ (reference sequence). The CDR3 reads CASSLVGSPGRGGYTF. For the CDR3, the DNA is TGTGCCAGCAGCTTAGTAGGTTCCCCGGGAAGGGGCGGCTACACCTTC.

The J gene is TRBJ2-1, the V gene TRBV6-4; D is unresolved. V was shortened by 2 bases and J by 0 bases, with 11 bases between the two germline ends. The CDR3 covers 16 residues. Germline CDR1 MRHNA, CDR2 SNTAGT. In nucleotides, the CDR3 is TGTGCCAGCAGTGACACGTGGAGTTTCTCCTACAATGAGCAGTTCTTC. It encodes CASSDTWSFSYNEQFF.

The gene calls are TRBV10-3 and TRBJ1-4; tentatively, D is TRBD1 (5 bases). Germline-derived CDR1 and CDR2 are ENHRY and SYGVKD. This CDR3 has 15 residues. Deletions cut 3 bases from V and 3 bases from J, with 11 bases between. In DNA form, the CDR3 reads TGTGCCATCAGTGATCCGCGACAGTCTAATGAAAAACTGTTTTTT. Its protein is CAISDPRQSNEKLFF.

This clonotype was counted many times. The rearrangement joins TRBV30 to TRBJ1-6; D gene unclear. Trimming removed 0 bases from V and 9 bases from J, with 12 bases in between. Looked up from germline, CDR1 is GTSNPN and CDR2 is SVGIG (reference sequence). The CDR3 length is 14 residues. DNA for the CDR3: TGTGCCTGGAGTGTTTCCCGAGGAAGTTCACCCCTCCACTTT. It translates to CAWSVSRGSSPLHF.

This clonotype was seen a few times. The rearrangement links TRBV7-9 to TRBJ2-3; 7 nucleotides align to TRBD1. Per the germline V gene, CDR1 is SEHNR and CDR2 is FQNEAQ (reference sequence). The CDR3 runs 14 residues. The V and J ends lost 2 bases and 4 bases, in that order; junction bases with no gene match: 3. In DNA, the CDR3 is TGTGCCAGCAGCTTAAATCAGGGGGCAGATACGCAGTATTTT. It specifies CASSLNQGADTQYF.